These 29 T cell receptor beta chains share one sample of origin, sequenced in a study of cytomegalovirus exposure and HLA in healthy donors (dated by TCRdb to the late 2010s). The library was generated by the immunoSEQ multiplex PCR assay. For the multiplex PCR, a mixture combining 60 forward primers for TCR Vbeta segments and 13 reverse primers for TCR Jbeta segments was used. TCRdb limited this immuneACCESS table to in-frame rearrangements with V and J called. A share of clones is missing; checked studies link under half to unresolved V genes, and the rest is unexplained. For this sample, the table gives about 120,000 clones. The top ten clones comprise around 3.4% of the sample. Sequencing was carried out using PBMCs. Receptor source: a man younger than 40 in good health and CMV-seronegative.

The chain uses TRBV11-1 and TRBJ1-5; 8 bases map to TRBD1. The germline V gene has CDR1 SGHAT and CDR2 FQDESV (reference sequence). CDR3 length: 13 amino acids. V dropped 5 bases and J dropped 6; count of bases not matched to a gene: 3. Here the CDR3 reads CASSQDRVQPQHF. The CDR3 bases are TGTGCCAGCAGCCAGGACAGGGTTCAGCCCCAGCATTTT. Using reference TRBV11-1 and TRBJ1-5 for the parts outside the CDR3, the full variable domain is EAEVAQSPRYKITEKSQAVAFWCDPISGHATLYWYRQILGQGPELLVQFQDESVVDDSQLPKDRFSAERLKGVDSTLKIQPAELGDSAMYLCASSQDRVQPQHFGDGTRLSIL.

The chain is built from TRBV28 and TRBJ1-5; D is perhaps TRBD1 (5 bases). Germline V gene sequence: CDR1 MDHEN, CDR2 SYDVKM. The CDR3 totals 14 residues. Trimming left V 11 bases short and J 5 bases short, with 19 bases between. The CDR3 nucleotides read TGTGCCTCCGCGGGGGACGGGTCTTATCAGCCCCAGCATTTT. Translation gives CASAGDGSYQPQHF.

This chain uses TRBV2 with TRBJ2-7, with a possible D match to TRBD2 (5 bases). This CDR3 region has 13 residues. Germline V gene data show CDR1 as SNHLY and CDR2 as FYNNEI. V dropped 4 bases and J dropped 7 bases, with 14 bases sitting between them. The CDR3 DNA reads TGTGCCAGCAGTGTCCGGACTGCGGAAGAGCAGTACTTC. Protein: CASSVRTAEEQYF.

The chain uses TRBV19 and TRBJ1-1; 11 nucleotides agree with TRBD1. Germline V gene lookup returns CDR1 LNHDA and CDR2 SQIVND (reference sequence). J was trimmed by 0 bases and V by 1 base; bases with no gene match: 10. The CDR3 contains 19 residues. The CDR3 reads CASSIAAGTGGSLNTEAFF. CDR3 nucleotides: TGTGCCAGTAGTATAGCCGCCGGGACAGGGGGATCTCTGAACACTGAAGCTTTCTTT. The full variable domain, rest sourced from reference TRBV19 and TRBJ1-1, is DGGITQSPKYLFRKEGQNVTLSCEQNLNHDAMYWYRQDPGQGLRLIYYSQIVNDFQKGDIAEGYSVSREKKESFPLTVTSAQKNPTAFYLCASSIAAGTGGSLNTEAFFGQGTRLTVV.

The V call is TRBV5-1, the J call TRBJ2-7; 12 bases fit TRBD1. Germline V gene data show CDR1 as SGHRS and CDR2 as YFSETQ. The CDR3 length is 18 residues. Unmatched junction bases numbered 16, after V lost 4 bases and J lost 5 bases. CDR3 DNA: TGCGCCAGCAGCCCGCCGGGACAGGGGGCAACGTCGCTCGACGAGCAGTACTTC. Protein product: CASSPPGQGATSLDEQYF.

CDR3 loop: CASSLQAGGHVQFF. The CDR3 nucleotides are TGTGCCAGCAGCTTACAAGCGGGGGGCCACGTGCAGTTCTTC. The chain employs TRBV7-2 and TRBJ2-1, with 9 nucleotides matching TRBD2. V was pared by 2 bases and J by 12 bases, with 8 bases of the junction left unmatched. CDR1 and CDR2 from the germline V gene are SGHTA and FQGNSA. CDR3 length: 14 residues.

The V gene is TRBV5-4, the J gene TRBJ2-3; D is unclear. The CDR3 covers 13 residues. CDR1 and CDR2 from the germline V gene are SGHNT and YYREEE (reference sequence). V lost 0 bases to trimming and J lost 4 bases, with 6 bases between them. In nucleotides, the CDR3 is TGTGCCAGCAGCTTGGAGAGAGCAGATACGCAGTATTTT. Its protein is CASSLERADTQYF.

This chain links TRBV6-1 with TRBJ2-5; TRBD1 aligns across 7 bases. The J call is doubtful: the DNA matches TRBJ2-7 better. This CDR3 is 15 amino acids long. CDR1 MNHNS and CDR2 SASEGT come from the germline V gene. The CDR3 loop reads CASSGPGQLSYEQYF. As DNA, the CDR3 is TGTGCCAGCAGTGGACCGGGACAGCTCTCCTACGAGCAGTACTTC.

This chain links TRBV5-1 with TRBJ2-7, with D possibly TRBD1 on 6 matching bases. The CDR3 contains 14 residues. Trimming stripped 0 bases from V and 7 bases from J, with 14 bases between. Germline V gives CDR1 SGHRS, CDR2 YFSETQ. The CDR3 loop reads CASSLGTRGGEQYF. The CDR3 nucleotides are TGCGCCAGCAGCTTGGGAACCAGGGGTGGGGAGCAGTACTTC.

The chain couples TRBV7-9 to TRBJ2-7; 16 bases line up with TRBD2. J gave up 4 bases and V 5 bases, and 8 bases lay outside the gene matches. CDR3 size: 17 residues. The germline V gene encodes CDR1 SEHNR and CDR2 FQNEAQ (reference sequence). The CDR3 spells CASSKGLAGGPGYEQYF. In DNA form, the CDR3 reads TGTGCCAGCAGCAAGGGACTAGCGGGGGGGCCGGGATACGAGCAGTACTTC.

The chain links TRBV21-1 to TRBJ1-5. TRBV21-1 is a pseudogene locus. CDR3 length: 16 residues. CDR3 in amino acids: CASSKVPRFGNQPQHF. The CDR3 nucleotides are TGTGCCAGCAGCAAAGTGCCCCGGTTCGGCAATCAGCCCCAGCATTTT.

V gene TRBV7-3 combines with J gene TRBJ2-3; TRBD2 agrees at 7 bases. V gave up 5 bases and J gave up 5 bases; unmatched junction bases: 7. The CDR3 runs 14 residues. Per germline, CDR1 SGHTA and CDR2 FQGTGA. The CDR3 sequence is CASSRREGGDTQYF. CDR3 DNA sequence: TGTGCCAGCAGCAGAAGGGAGGGTGGAGATACGCAGTATTTT.

The chain has TRBV18 and TRBJ2-5, with 8 bases that match TRBD1. Trimming removed 8 bases from V and 5 bases from J; junction bases left unmatched: 16. This CDR3 has 16 amino acids. Germline loops: CDR1 KGHSH, CDR2 LQKENI. The CDR3 DNA reads as TGTGCCAGCCAACCTACCCGGGACAGGCTGGGGGAGACCCAGTACTTC. Translated: CASQPTRDRLGETQYF. Looking up the rest from reference TRBV18 and TRBJ2-5 gives the full variable domain: NAGVMQNPRHLVRRRGQEARLRCSPMKGHSHVYWYRQLPEEGLKFMVYLQKENIIDESGMPKERFSAEFPKEGPSILRIQQVVRGDSAAYFCASQPTRDRLGETQYFGPGTRLLVL.

The chain has TRBV4-3 and TRBJ2-7, with D maybe TRBD2 (5 bases). Germline V gives CDR1 LGHNA, CDR2 YSLEER. The CDR3 is 14 amino acids. The V end lost 1 base, the J end lost 4 bases, and 11 bases lay between the germline ends. The CDR3 region has the DNA TGCGCCAGCAGCCAAGCTCAAGGACTTTACGAGCAGTACTTC. Translation: CASSQAQGLYEQYF.

The chain recombines TRBV19 with TRBJ1-2; D gene ambiguous. The CDR3 loop spans 16 amino acids. Germline assignment: CDR1 LNHDA and CDR2 SQIVND (reference sequence). Trimming shortened V by 0 bases and J by 3 bases, and 14 bases separated the two germline ends. DNA for the CDR3: TGTGCCAGTAGTATAGACCCCCCTCCGAGTTACTATGGCTACACCTTC. This gives the protein CASSIDPPPSYYGYTF. Using reference TRBV19 and TRBJ1-2 for the parts outside the CDR3, the full variable domain is DGGITQSPKYLFRKEGQNVTLSCEQNLNHDAMYWYRQDPGQGLRLIYYSQIVNDFQKGDIAEGYSVSREKKESFPLTVTSAQKNPTAFYLCASSIDPPPSYYGYTFGSGTRLTVV.

The CDR3 bases are TGTGCCAGCAACCCGGGGGCTAGCGGGGGGTCGACATCCACAGATACGCAGTATTTT. It translates to CASNPGASGGSTSTDTQYF. This chain joins TRBV21-1 and TRBJ2-3; the DNA was not used to check the table's D call, TRBD2. TRBV21-1 is annotated as a pseudogene. This CDR3 comprises 19 residues.

The V gene is TRBV7-3, the J gene TRBJ1-5; the D is unclear. CDR1 is SGHTA, CDR2 FQGTGA, per germline. The CDR3 runs to 15 residues. V gave up 5 bases and J gave up 8 bases, with 19 bases separating them. CDR3 in DNA: TGTGCCAGCAGCCCCCGAGTGTATGGGAGTAAGCCCCAGCATTTT. Translated: CASSPRVYGSKPQHF.

The chain joins TRBV19 to TRBJ1-1, with D perhaps TRBD1 (5 bases). V dropped 3 bases and J dropped 3 bases, with 14 bases sitting between them. Looked up from germline, CDR1 is LNHDA and CDR2 is SQIVND (reference sequence). The CDR3 sequence is 15 residues long. CDR3 region: CASSIIRGEDTEAFF. As DNA, the CDR3 is TGTGCCAGTAGTATTATAAGGGGTGAGGACACTGAAGCTTTCTTT. Full variable domain (outside the CDR3, taken from reference TRBV19 and TRBJ1-1): DGGITQSPKYLFRKEGQNVTLSCEQNLNHDAMYWYRQDPGQGLRLIYYSQIVNDFQKGDIAEGYSVSREKKESFPLTVTSAQKNPTAFYLCASSIIRGEDTEAFFGQGTRLTVV.

This chain joins TRBV5-1 and TRBJ1-2, with a weak D call TRBD1 (5 bases). V lost 0 bases, J lost 8 bases, and 17 bases lay in between. CDR1 is SGHRS, CDR2 YFSETQ, per germline. The CDR3 consists of 15 residues. The CDR3 DNA reads as TGCGCCAGCAGCTTGGCCGGGCAGGGCCTCGGGGGCTACACCTTC. Translating it yields CASSLAGQGLGGYTF.

The chain couples TRBV25-1 to TRBJ2-1, with D possibly being TRBD2 (5 bases). The germline V gene has CDR1 MGHDK and CDR2 SYGVNS. The CDR3 has 12 amino acids. V lost 8 bases and J lost 8, with 13 bases in between. Here the CDR3 DNA reads TGTGCCAGCTCTGAGAGGGCGGATGAGCAGTTCTTC. This sequence encodes CASSERADEQFF.

The chain uses TRBV23-1 and TRBJ1-5; possible D gene TRBD1, 6 bases. TRBV23-1 qualifies as an ORF whose function is uncertain. This CDR3 is 21 amino acids long. V lost 3 bases to trimming and J lost 4 bases, with 31 bases between them. The CDR3 sequence: CASSHLDEQDSPPFSNQPQHF. Here the CDR3 DNA reads TGCGCCAGCAGTCATCTCGACGAACAGGACAGCCCGCCTTTTTCAAATCAGCCCCAGCATTTT.

V and J are TRBV14 and TRBJ2-1; 7 nucleotides line up with TRBD2. Unmatched junction bases numbered 9, after V lost 4 bases and J lost 0 bases. The CDR3 is 17 amino acids. CDR1 SGHDN and CDR2 FVKESK come from the germline V gene. CDR3 in amino acids: CASSRDATSTSYNEQFF. The CDR3 DNA sequence: TGTGCCAGCAGCCGGGACGCGACTAGCACCTCCTACAATGAGCAGTTCTTC.

The chain carries TRBV28 and TRBJ1-2; D perhaps matches TRBD1 (5 bases). The V gene's germline CDR1 is MDHEN and CDR2 SYDVKM. Trimming stripped 7 bases from V and 4 bases from J, with 10 bases between. This CDR3 is built from 12 residues. CDR3 DNA sequence: TGTGCCAGCACCGCAGGGCCCTATGGCTACACCTTC. This gives the protein CASTAGPYGYTF.

In nucleotides, the CDR3 is TGTGCCAGCAGTTTTTCTTGGCAGGGTAGTGAAAAACTGTTTTTT. Its translation is CASSFSWQGSEKLFF. V gene TRBV6-5 combines with J gene TRBJ1-4; D perhaps matches TRBD1 (5 bases). With 4 bases removed from V and 7 bases from J, the gap between germline ends came to 16 bases. The CDR3 contains 15 residues. The germline CDR1 and CDR2 sequences are MNHEY and SVGAGI.

The rearrangement uses TRBV6-6 and TRBJ1-2, with D maybe TRBD1 (5 bases). V gave up 0 bases and J gave up 4 bases, with 9 bases separating them. The germline V gene has CDR1 MNHNY and CDR2 SVGAGI (reference sequence). This CDR3 is built from 14 residues. CDR3: CASSYSGGSYGYTF. The CDR3 DNA is TGTGCCAGCAGTTACTCGGGGGGAAGCTATGGCTACACCTTC.

The chain uses TRBV11-2 and TRBJ2-3, with D tentatively TRBD2 (5 bases). Trimming shortened V by 7 bases and J by 7 bases, and 12 bases separated the two germline ends. In germline, CDR1 is SGHAT, CDR2 FQNNGV. The CDR3 is 12 amino acids. CDR3: CASTRSGNTQYF. The DNA of the CDR3 is TGTGCCAGCACCCGGTCGGGGAATACGCAGTATTTT.

The V call is TRBV6-6, the J call TRBJ1-4, with 7 bases that match TRBD1. This CDR3 region has 13 residues. J was trimmed by 1 base and V by 11 bases; bases with no gene match: 4. The germline gives CDR1 MNHNY, CDR2 SVGAGI (reference sequence). As DNA, the CDR3 is TGTGCCTTCCGGGACAGAACTAATGAAAAACTGTTTTTT. As protein: CAFRDRTNEKLFF.

The rearrangement links TRBV4-1 to TRBJ1-2; possibly TRBD1 for D (6 bases). The germline V and J ends were trimmed by 0 bases and 0 bases, with 8 bases remaining between them. Germline-derived CDR1 and CDR2 are MGHRA and YSYEKL. This CDR3 spans 15 amino acids. The DNA of the CDR3 is TGCGCCAGCAGCCAAGAGGACAGAGCTAACTATGGCTACACCTTC. Its protein is CASSQEDRANYGYTF.

This chain uses TRBV28 with TRBJ1-1; D not certain. Germline CDR1 MDHEN, CDR2 SYDVKM. The V end lost 1 base, the J end lost 2 bases, and 8 bases lay between the germline ends. The CDR3 sequence is 14 residues long. The CDR3 nucleotides read TGTGCCAGCAGTTTATTGTGGAGAAACACTGAAGCTTTCTTT. This gives the protein CASSLLWRNTEAFF. Full variable domain (missing parts from reference TRBV28 and TRBJ1-1): DVKVTQSSRYLVKRTGEKVFLECVQDMDHENMFWYRQDPGLGLRLIYFSYDVKMKEKGDIPEGYSVSREKKERFSLILESASTNQTSMYLCASSLLWRNTEAFFGQGTRLTVV.